This TCR beta chain was identified in a study of T cells after posttransplantation cyclophosphamide. Whole-study findings and limits: Donor-recipient repertoire similarity was low at 1-2 months, rising over year one. Recipient CMV seropositivity and CMV reactivation strongly tracked TRB clonality. Skin or GI-infiltrating T cells shared few TRB sequences with blood.

Assay: immunoSEQ multiplex PCR; the TCRdb copy retains only in-frame clones and omits some. This sample comprises approximately 12,000 clones, none seen once only. Cyclophosphamide on days +3 and +4 followed busulfan-fludarabine conditioning and a marrow graft. On this clone: No antigen is known for it.

The receptor was derived from a female patient in her 40s who received an allogeneic stem cell transplant from a related donor, was CMV-positive, and had acute GVHD only. Among the T cells, some may be from the graft donor. The input for sequencing was PBMCs, taken after allogeneic stem cell transplant with posttransplant cyclophosphamide.

The CDR3 DNA sequence: TGTGCCAGTGGCGGGAGGGCCTCCAATGAGCAGTTCTTC. Amino acid sequence: CASGGRASNEQFF. The chain links TRBV7-9 to TRBJ2-1; the match to TRBD2 covers 9 bases. CDR1 SEHNR and CDR2 FQNEAQ come from the germline V gene (reference sequence). Trimming cost V 9 bases and J 6 bases; bases outside gene matches: 6. This CDR3 contains 13 residues.